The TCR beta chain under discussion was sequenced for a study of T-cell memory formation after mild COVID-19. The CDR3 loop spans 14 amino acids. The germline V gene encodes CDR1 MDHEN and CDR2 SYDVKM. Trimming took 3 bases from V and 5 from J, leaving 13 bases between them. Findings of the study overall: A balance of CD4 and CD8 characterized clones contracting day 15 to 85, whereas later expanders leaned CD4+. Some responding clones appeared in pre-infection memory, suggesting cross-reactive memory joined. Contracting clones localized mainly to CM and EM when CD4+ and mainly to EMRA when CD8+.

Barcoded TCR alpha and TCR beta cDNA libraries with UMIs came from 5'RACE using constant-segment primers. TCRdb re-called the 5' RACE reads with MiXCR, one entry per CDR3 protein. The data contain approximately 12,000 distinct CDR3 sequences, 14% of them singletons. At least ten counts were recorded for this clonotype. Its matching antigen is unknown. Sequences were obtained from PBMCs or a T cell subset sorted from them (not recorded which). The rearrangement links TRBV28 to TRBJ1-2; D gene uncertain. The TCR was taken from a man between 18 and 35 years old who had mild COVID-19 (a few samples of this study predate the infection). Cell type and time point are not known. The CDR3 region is CASSFRQEPYGYTF. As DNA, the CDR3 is TGTGCCAGCAGTTTTCGCCAGGAGCCGTATGGCTACACCTTC.